This T cell receptor (beta chain) was captured in a study of identical twins. Template switching added a universal primer binding site, and final cDNA carried unique molecular identifiers. TCRdb reprocessed the 5' RACE reads with MiXCR, giving one entry per CDR3 protein. The sample records about 720,000 distinct CDR3 sequences, roughly 20% being singletons. Germline CDR1 reads DFQATT; CDR2 reads SNEGSKA (reference sequence). The CDR3 is 15 amino acids. The trim removed 0 bases at V and 1 base at J, leaving 4 bases unmatched. This clonotype showed up many times. Its matching antigen is unknown. Study observations and caveats: Memory repertoires showed no such pattern, whereas abundant cord blood beta clonotypes carried fewer insertions.

These records were also assigned to another study, of T cells expressing NK-cell markers. This second study says: One of the eight sequenced donors was seronegative, whereas the other seven were HCMV-seropositive. The study found these clonotypes also leading the CD3+CD56-NKG2C+ fraction in a few donors.

The V call is TRBV20-1, the J call TRBJ2-3; the match to TRBD2 covers 7 bases. Sequences were obtained from PBMCs. The source of this sequence is a woman between 18 and 30 years old in good health. CDR3: CSARDWTRGTDTQYF. DNA of the CDR3: TGCAGTGCTAGAGACTGGACTAGGGGCACAGATACGCAGTATTTT.